A selection of T cell receptor beta chains follows, all from one sample in a study of breast tumors, draining lymph nodes, adjacent tissues. TCRdb ran MiXCR on the multiplex PCR reads and lists one entry per CDR3 protein. The sample lists some 200,000 distinct CDR3 sequences; around a third were seen once. Source material: axillary lymph node tissue. Receptors originate from a female donor with breast cancer. Some clones in this sample may be carry-over from other donors' samples. Each CDR3 is given with its conserved first and last residue.

TRBJ1-2 | TRBV5-8 | CASSTLTGTYGYTF
TRBJ2-7 | TRBV3-1 | CASSQASGGPYEQYF
TRBJ2-4 | TRBV12-3/TRBV12-4 | CASIKDRGRAKNIQYF
TRBJ1-2 | TRBV20-1 | CSASNRFYGYTF
TRBJ2-5 | TRBV6-1 | CASSEAIPGQRLQETQYF
TRBJ1-5 | TRBV28 | CASSFLGGARQPQHF
TRBJ2-7 | TRBV19 | CASSPLAGGDTSYGQYF
TRBJ2-1 | TRBV11-1 | CASSLLGAGLGNEQFF
TRBJ2-6 | TRBV4-1 | CASSPFGAGDGANVLTF
TRBJ1-5 | TRBV6-5 | CASRPNASNQPQHF
TRBJ1-2 | TRBV18 | CASSPTGQSGYTF
TRBJ2-5 | TRBV5-8 | CASSFSGPTGGETQYF
TRBJ2-2 | TRBV7-6 | CASSASLAGGRNTGELFF
TRBJ1-1 | TRBV5-5 | CASSLGTGVPEAFF
TRBJ2-7 | TRBV5-1 | CASSSALAGNYEQYF
TRBJ2-5 | TRBV20-1 | CSAIGSLAGGETQYF
TRBJ2-1 | TRBV15 | CATSRDAQGVNEQFF
TRBJ1-3 | TRBV6-5 | CASSYSISGNTIYF
TRBJ2-5 | TRBV20-1 | CSAIILAGTQETQYF
TRBJ2-3 | TRBV9 | CASSATGGPGTDTQYF
TRBJ2-7 | TRBV6-1 | CASSQLAGGSYEQYF
TRBJ2-5 | TRBV5-1 | CASRPGLASQETQYF
TRBJ2-1 | TRBV5-1 | CASSLEDPSRGEFF
TRBJ1-3 | TRBV6-1 | CASSPWGVGNTIYF
TRBJ2-7 | TRBV5-5 | CASTPSRGLYEQYF
TRBJ2-1 | TRBV3-1 | CASSQEGLAVPSYNEQFF
TRBJ2-7 | TRBV30 | CAWSVLELSYEQYF
TRBJ2-1 | TRBV7-7 | CASSITAGVENGQFF
TRBJ1-4 | TRBV20-1 | CSARGQNHEKLFF
TRBJ2-6 | TRBV5-1 | CASSLGTYGFSGANVLTF
TRBJ2-7 | TRBV19 | CASRDRGLYEQYF
TRBJ1-6 | TRBV12-3/TRBV12-4 | CASSSDRGGSPLHF
TRBJ2-7 | TRBV20-1 | CSASLVSYEQYF
TRBJ1-3 | TRBV30 | CAWSPGVLSGNTIYF
TRBJ1-2 | TRBV12-3/TRBV12-4 | CASSLSGPNYGYTF
TRBJ1-6 | TRBV9 | CASSVRTGDAPLHF
TRBJ1-1 | TRBV15 | CATTGTGNTEAFF
TRBJ2-5 | TRBV6-6 | CASSSLETQYF
TRBJ1-2 | TRBV20-1 | CSAISGRGYGYTF
TRBJ1-5 | TRBV12-3/TRBV12-4 | CASSLGQHSNQPQHF
TRBJ2-5 | TRBV6-6 | CASILAGEQTQYF
TRBJ2-7 | TRBV5-1 | CASSLQNEQYF
TRBJ1-3 | TRBV9 | CASSVGRSGGTIYF
TRBJ1-6 | TRBV11-2 | CASSLDGRSYNSPLHF
TRBJ2-3 | TRBV20-1 | CSASLAGGFWEQYF
TRBJ2-3 | TRBV24-1 | CATSAALAGSYNEQYF